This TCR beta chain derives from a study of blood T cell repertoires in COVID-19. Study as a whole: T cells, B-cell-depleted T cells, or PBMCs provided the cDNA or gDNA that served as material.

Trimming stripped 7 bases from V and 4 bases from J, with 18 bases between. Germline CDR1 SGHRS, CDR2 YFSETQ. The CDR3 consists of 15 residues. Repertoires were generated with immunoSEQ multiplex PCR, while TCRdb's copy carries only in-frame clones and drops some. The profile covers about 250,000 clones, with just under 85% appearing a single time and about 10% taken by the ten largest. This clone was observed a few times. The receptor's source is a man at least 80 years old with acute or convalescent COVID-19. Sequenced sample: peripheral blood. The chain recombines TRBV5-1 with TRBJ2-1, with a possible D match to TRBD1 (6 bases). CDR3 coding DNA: TGCGCCAGCGCAGCTGGTACGACAGGATACAATGAGCAGTTCTTC. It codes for CASAAGTTGYNEQFF.